The clone carrying this TCR beta chain has just a few counts. Its specificity is unknown. Together with a sample-barcoded 5' primer, a J-beta primer mix was included in a second PCR lasting roughly 6 to 12 cycles. Each cDNA molecule, via a template-switch adaptor with 12 random nucleotides, was tagged. Every sample produced at least 2.5 million CDR3-containing paired-end reads. In TCRdb, the 5' RACE reads were re-called with MiXCR into one record per CDR3 protein. The table includes about 680,000 distinct CDR3 sequences, 45% to 50% detected once. The sample belongs to a study of blood T cells in healthy people across ages. Whole-study context: About one barcoded beta molecule per two T cells came from capture by template switching. Study-level results: Age brought a roughly linear fall in TCR beta diversity measured per million T cells.

The ends lost 10 bases at V and 4 bases at J; junction bases unmatched: 8. Germline lookup yields CDR1 SGHTA and CDR2 FQGNSA. This CDR3 has 14 residues. Material: blood. This TCR came from a woman aged 60-70 years in good health. This rearrangement joins TRBV7-2 to TRBJ2-1, with 9 nucleotides matching TRBD2. The CDR3 DNA reads as TGTGCCACGGGAGTGACTAGCGGATACAATGAGCAGTTCTTC. Protein sequence: CATGVTSGYNEQFF.